This section outlines one T cell receptor beta chain sequence together with its context. V was shortened by 5 bases and J by 1 base, with 14 bases between the two germline ends. The V gene's germline CDR1 is SEHNR and CDR2 FQNEAQ (reference sequence). This CDR3 comprises 16 residues. This specimen belongs to a study of blood T cell repertoires in COVID-19. This table comes from immunoSEQ multiplex PCR, and its TCRdb copy is limited to in-frame clones, with some not included. The data contain about 250,000 clones, about 80% of them seen just once; the ten biggest clones take up 7.5% to 10%. This sequence was found in a man older than 75 with acute or convalescent COVID-19. Sequenced sample: peripheral blood. The J gene is TRBJ2-2, the V gene TRBV7-9; TRBD1 might be the D (5 bases). The CDR3 is CASSPRGAKNTGELFF. The CDR3 nucleotides are TGTGCCAGCAGCCCTCGTGGGGCAAAGAACACCGGGGAGCTGTTTTTT.